These T cell receptor beta chains were read from a single sample in a study of regulatory T cells in long-lasting Graves disease. TCRdb re-analysed the multiplex PCR reads in MiXCR, keeping a single row per CDR3 protein. The table records under 500,000 distinct CDR3 sequences, under 25% of them present only once. The specimen comprised peripheral blood mononuclear cells (PBMCs), sampled when the disease was refractory, from a patient treated with antithyroid drugs. Receptor source: a female donor with Graves disease. CDR3s include the opening cysteine and the closing phenylalanine or tryptophan. The D gene is left open where the match is weak. Only part of the rows carry a size: once, few, many, or a class if the clone is expanded.

cdr3_aa: CARGRGLMYRNNSPLHF; cdr3_nt: TGTGCCCGGGGCAGGGGCTTGATGTATCGGAATAATTCACCCCTCCACTTT; d_call: .; clone_size: many; j_call: TRBJ1-6; v_call: TRBV10-3
cdr3_aa: CASTKGTANYGYTF; cdr3_nt: TGTGCCAGCACCAAGGGGACAGCTAACTATGGCTACACCTTC; d_call: TRBD1; clone_size: many; j_call: TRBJ1-2; v_call: TRBV2
cdr3_aa: CASIGGGGGRLYEQYF; cdr3_nt: TGTGCCAGCATCGGCGGGGGGGGCGGAAGGCTCTACGAGCAGTACTTC; d_call: TRBD2; clone_size: .; j_call: TRBJ2-7; v_call: TRBV27
cdr3_aa: CASSFLRADTQYF; cdr3_nt: TGTGCCAGCAGTTTTCTCCGCGCAGATACGCAGTATTTT; d_call: .; clone_size: .; j_call: TRBJ2-3; v_call: TRBV6-2/TRBV6-3
cdr3_aa: CASSLRGRGETQYF; cdr3_nt: TGTGCCAGCAGTCTCCGGGGACGAGGAGAGACCCAGTACTTC; d_call: .; clone_size: many; j_call: TRBJ2-5; v_call: TRBV28
cdr3_aa: CASSLVTSGSVDEQYF; cdr3_nt: TGTGCCAGCAGCTTAGTAACTAGCGGGAGTGTCGACGAGCAGTACTTC; d_call: TRBD2; clone_size: few; j_call: TRBJ2-7; v_call: TRBV7-6
cdr3_aa: CASSLVRVGGTEAFF; cdr3_nt: TGCGCCAGCAGCTTAGTTAGGGTAGGGGGCACTGAAGCTTTCTTT; d_call: .; clone_size: few; j_call: TRBJ1-1; v_call: TRBV5-1
cdr3_aa: CASSERTSGSGELFF; cdr3_nt: TGTGCCAGCAGCGAACGGACTAGCGGTTCCGGGGAGCTGTTTTTT; d_call: TRBD2; clone_size: many; j_call: TRBJ2-2; v_call: TRBV2
cdr3_aa: CASSQDFSEQYF; cdr3_nt: TGCGCCAGCAGCCAAGACTTCTCCGAGCAGTACTTC; d_call: .; clone_size: .; j_call: TRBJ2-7; v_call: TRBV4-1
cdr3_aa: CVSSPPMGETQYF; cdr3_nt: TGTGTCAGCAGCCCACCCATGGGCGAGACCCAGTACTTC; d_call: .; clone_size: .; j_call: TRBJ2-5; v_call: TRBV27
cdr3_aa: CASSYPSGTSTGELFF; cdr3_nt: TGTGCCAGCAGTTACCCTTCCGGGACTAGCACCGGGGAGCTGTTTTTT; d_call: TRBD2; clone_size: .; j_call: TRBJ2-2; v_call: TRBV6-5
cdr3_aa: CASSPKVGPPLHYGYTF; cdr3_nt: TGTGCCAGCAGCCCAAAGGTCGGCCCGCCCCTACACTATGGCTACACCTTC; d_call: .; clone_size: .; j_call: TRBJ1-2; v_call: TRBV3-1
cdr3_aa: CASSYSITDYTF; cdr3_nt: TGTGCCAGCAGTTACTCAATAACCGACTACACCTTC; d_call: .; clone_size: .; j_call: TRBJ1-2; v_call: TRBV6-5
cdr3_aa: CASTTDPNGEGYTF; cdr3_nt: TGCGCCAGCACAACGGACCCAAACGGAGAAGGCTACACCTTC; d_call: .; clone_size: few; j_call: TRBJ1-2; v_call: TRBV5-1
cdr3_aa: CASSAGREKLFF; cdr3_nt: TGTGCCAGCAGTGCAGGGAGGGAAAAACTGTTTTTT; d_call: .; clone_size: few; j_call: TRBJ1-4; v_call: TRBV12-3/TRBV12-4
cdr3_aa: CASSGTFTEAFF; cdr3_nt: TGTGCCAGTTCCGGGACATTCACTGAAGCTTTCTTT; d_call: .; clone_size: many; j_call: TRBJ1-1; v_call: TRBV28
cdr3_aa: CASSPPLLGGSGEQYF; cdr3_nt: TGTGCCAGCAGTCCCCCCCTGTTAGGGGGGTCGGGGGAGCAGTACTTC; d_call: .; clone_size: many; j_call: TRBJ2-7; v_call: TRBV28
cdr3_aa: CASSLVLHGELFF; cdr3_nt: TGTGCCAGCAGCTTAGTCCTCCACGGGGAGCTGTTTTTT; d_call: .; clone_size: many; j_call: TRBJ2-2; v_call: TRBV11-2
cdr3_aa: CASSPGPLKDTQYF; cdr3_nt: TGTGCCAGCAGCCCCGGGCCTTTAAAGGATACGCAGTATTTT; d_call: .; clone_size: few; j_call: TRBJ2-3; v_call: TRBV7-9
cdr3_aa: CASSTDRVNTGELFF; cdr3_nt: TGTGCCAGCAGCACTGACAGAGTGAACACCGGGGAGCTGTTTTTT; d_call: .; clone_size: once; j_call: TRBJ2-2; v_call: TRBV5-6
cdr3_aa: CASSSRDRGLIYEQYF; cdr3_nt: TGTGCCAGCAGTTCCCGGGACAGGGGGCTAATTTACGAGCAGTACTTC; d_call: TRBD1; clone_size: few; j_call: TRBJ2-7; v_call: TRBV6-9
cdr3_aa: CASSFTGLGDTGELFF; cdr3_nt: TGTGCCAGCAGCTTTACGGGACTAGGGGACACCGGGGAGCTGTTTTTT; d_call: TRBD2; clone_size: many; j_call: TRBJ2-2; v_call: TRBV5-5
cdr3_aa: CASGRDTEAFF; cdr3_nt: TGTGCCAGCGGGCGCGACACTGAAGCTTTCTTT; d_call: .; clone_size: many; j_call: TRBJ1-1; v_call: TRBV5-4
cdr3_aa: CASSYDAGRGYGYTF; cdr3_nt: TGTGCCAGCAGTTATGACGCGGGACGGGGATATGGCTACACCTTC; d_call: .; clone_size: .; j_call: TRBJ1-2; v_call: TRBV2
cdr3_aa: CSARTGQGNTIYF; cdr3_nt: TGCAGTGCTAGGACGGGACAGGGAAACACCATATATTTT; d_call: TRBD1; clone_size: .; j_call: TRBJ1-3; v_call: TRBV20-1
cdr3_aa: CATRGDRGRYEQYF; cdr3_nt: TGTGCCACCCGGGGGGACAGGGGGCGCTACGAGCAGTACTTC; d_call: TRBD1; clone_size: few; j_call: TRBJ2-7; v_call: TRBV28
cdr3_aa: CASSETGVGGETQYF; cdr3_nt: TGTGCCAGCAGTGAAACAGGGGTTGGTGGGGAGACCCAGTACTTC; d_call: TRBD1; clone_size: many; j_call: TRBJ2-5; v_call: TRBV2
cdr3_aa: CASDGLAGPYEQYF; cdr3_nt: TGTGCCAGCGACGGACTAGCGGGTCCTTACGAGCAGTACTTC; d_call: TRBD2; clone_size: many; j_call: TRBJ2-7; v_call: TRBV28
cdr3_aa: CASRDRGGYGYTF; cdr3_nt: TGTGCCAGCAGGGACAGGGGCGGCTATGGCTACACCTTC; d_call: TRBD1; clone_size: many; j_call: TRBJ1-2; v_call: TRBV28
cdr3_aa: CSARGPGPEQYF; cdr3_nt: TGCAGTGCTAGAGGCCCGGGTCCCGAGCAGTACTTC; d_call: .; clone_size: few; j_call: TRBJ2-7; v_call: TRBV20-1
cdr3_aa: CASSLGSTNTGELFF; cdr3_nt: TGTGCCAGCAGCTTAGGAAGCACGAACACCGGGGAGCTGTTTTTT; d_call: .; clone_size: .; j_call: TRBJ2-2; v_call: TRBV11-1